This T cell receptor (beta chain) appears in the sequencing data of a study of T-cell reconstitution after alpha-beta-depleted transplantation in children. General study points: Roughly two months post-transplant, alpha-beta T cells reportedly originated from several hundred graft clones that had expanded.

This CDR3 spans 15 amino acids. V dropped 3 bases and J dropped 3; count of bases not matched to a gene: 8. Germline V gene lookup returns CDR1 LGHNA and CDR2 YSLEER. In regard to this clonotype: Its antigen remains unknown.

A TCRbeta library incorporating unique molecular identifiers was prepared. TCRdb itself ran the PCR reads through MiXCR, one entry per CDR3 protein. This table has about 600,000 distinct CDR3 sequences, roughly 23% appearing once. The sequencing used PBMCs, mostly from graft donor cells, collected 360 days after TCRalphabeta/CD19-depleted stem cell transplant. This chain links TRBV4-3 with TRBJ2-7; TRBD1 matches 7 bases. The receptor was derived from a boy less than two years old who had a stem cell transplant for acute myeloid leukemia, so the T cells may come from the graft donor. The CDR3 DNA reads as TGCGCCAGCAGCCAGGATAACAGGGGTTACTACGAGCAGTACTTC. Protein sequence: CASSQDNRGYYEQYF.